This T cell receptor (beta chain) derives from a study of metastatic and nonmetastatic thyroid tumors. Study context: Blood and tumor or nodule tissue repertoires from malignant and benign thyroid patients were compared. Findings and caveats of the study: Patients with malignant thyroid tumors reportedly had significantly higher TCR beta diversity than those with benign nodules, in blood and tumor.

With 7 bases removed from V and 5 bases from J, the gap between germline ends came to 11 bases. The CDR3 is 13 residues long. Germline lookup yields CDR1 MNHNS and CDR2 SASEGT. Thyroid surgery had not been preceded by any treatment in any patient. The table lists this clone with many counts. Its specificity is unknown. Under the authors' procedure: The study took CDR3 differences across clinicopathological groups and made a distant-metastasis classifier for papillary thyroid cancer from them. Using MiXCR, TCRdb reanalyzed the PCR reads. The V and J calls here are based on TCRdb, not the publication. The table has approximately 50,000 clones, 3.5% to 5% seen once.

The chain joins TRBV6-1 to TRBJ1-4, with D unclear. The TCR sequence derives from a female donor with papillary thyroid cancer or a benign thyroid nodule (not recorded which). Some clones in this sample may be carry-over from other donors' samples. Sequencing used blood. The DNA for the CDR3 is TGTGCCAGCATAGCGCGGGAGAATGAAAAACTGTTTTTT. Encoded protein: CASIARENEKLFF.